This T cell receptor beta chain came from a study of early T cells in non-severe SARS-CoV-2 infection. Overall study context: Bulk RNA from unsorted whole blood was sequenced; chains were unpaired.

Individual cDNA molecules were tagged with unique molecular identifiers. Via MiXCR, TCRdb re-called the 5' RACE reads, giving one row per CDR3 protein. This table has 45,000 or so distinct CDR3 sequences, around 7.8% appearing once. This clonotype was counted many times. Germline V gene lookup returns CDR1 LGHDT and CDR2 YNNKEL (reference sequence). CDR3 length: 13 amino acids. Trimming removed 1 base from V and 2 bases from J, with 5 bases in between. Material for sequencing was whole blood. V usage is TRBV3-1 and J usage is TRBJ1-2; perhaps TRBD1 as D (5 bases). This TCR was sampled from an adult who was a healthcare worker with PCR-confirmed SARS-CoV-2 infection or an uninfected control (not recorded which). The CDR3 loop reads CASSQGQNYGYTF. DNA of the CDR3: TGTGCCAGCAGCCAAGGACAGAACTATGGCTACACCTTC.